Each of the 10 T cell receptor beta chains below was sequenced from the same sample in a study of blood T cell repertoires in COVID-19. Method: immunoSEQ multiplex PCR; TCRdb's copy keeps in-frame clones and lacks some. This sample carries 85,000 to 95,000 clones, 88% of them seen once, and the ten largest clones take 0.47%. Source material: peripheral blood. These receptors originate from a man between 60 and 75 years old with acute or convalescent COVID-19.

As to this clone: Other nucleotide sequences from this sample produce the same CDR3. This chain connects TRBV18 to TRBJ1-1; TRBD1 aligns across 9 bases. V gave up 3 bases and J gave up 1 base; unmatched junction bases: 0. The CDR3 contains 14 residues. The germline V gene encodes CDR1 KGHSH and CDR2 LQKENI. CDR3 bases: TGTGCCAGCTCACCGGGACAGGGGAACACTGAAGCTTTCTTT. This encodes CASSPGQGNTEAFF. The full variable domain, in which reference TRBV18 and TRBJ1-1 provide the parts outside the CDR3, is NAGVMQNPRHLVRRRGQEARLRCSPMKGHSHVYWYRQLPEEGLKFMVYLQKENIIDESGMPKERFSAEFPKEGPSILRIQQVVRGDSAAYFCASSPGQGNTEAFFGQGTRLTVV.

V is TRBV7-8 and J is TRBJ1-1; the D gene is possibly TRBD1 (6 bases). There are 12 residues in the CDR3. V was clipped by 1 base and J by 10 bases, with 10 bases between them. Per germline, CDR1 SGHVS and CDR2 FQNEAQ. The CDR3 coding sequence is TGTGCCAGCAGCTTAGGGGGCAGGGGAGCTTTCTTT. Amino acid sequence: CASSLGGRGAFF.

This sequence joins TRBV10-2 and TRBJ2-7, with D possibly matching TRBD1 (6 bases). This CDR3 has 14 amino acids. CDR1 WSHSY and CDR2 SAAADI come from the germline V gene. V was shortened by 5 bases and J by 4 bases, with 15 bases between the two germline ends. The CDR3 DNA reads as TGCGCCAGCAGTAAGAGGGGGACAACTTACGAGCAGTACTTC. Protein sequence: CASSKRGTTYEQYF.

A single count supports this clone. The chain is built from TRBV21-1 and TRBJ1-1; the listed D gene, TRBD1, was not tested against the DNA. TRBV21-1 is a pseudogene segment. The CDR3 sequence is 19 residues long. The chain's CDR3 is CASKLMEDRGKEKNTEAFF. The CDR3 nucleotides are TGTGCCAGCAAGTTGATGGAGGACAGGGGGAAAGAAAAGAACACTGAAGCTTTCTTT.

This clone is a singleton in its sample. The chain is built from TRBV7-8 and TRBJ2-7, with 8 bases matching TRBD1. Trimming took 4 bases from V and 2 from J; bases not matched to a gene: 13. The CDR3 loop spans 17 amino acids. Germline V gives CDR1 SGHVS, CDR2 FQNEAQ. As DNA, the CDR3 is TGTGCCAGCAGCTCTTCGGTTGGACAGGGAAACACCTACGAGCAGTACTTC. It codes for CASSSSVGQGNTYEQYF.

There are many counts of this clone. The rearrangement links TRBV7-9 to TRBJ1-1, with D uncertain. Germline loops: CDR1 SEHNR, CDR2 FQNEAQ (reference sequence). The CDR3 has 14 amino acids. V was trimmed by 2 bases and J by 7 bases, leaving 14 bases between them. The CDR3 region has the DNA TGTGCCAGCAGCTTAACAGCGCCCGGAGGTGAAGCTTTCTTT. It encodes CASSLTAPGGEAFF.

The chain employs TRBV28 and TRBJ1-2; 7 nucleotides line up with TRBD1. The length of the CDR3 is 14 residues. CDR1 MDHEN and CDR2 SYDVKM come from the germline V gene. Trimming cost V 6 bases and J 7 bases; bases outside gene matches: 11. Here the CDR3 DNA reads TGTGCCAGCAGACAGACAGGGAACGACGGTGGCTACACCTTC. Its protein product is CASRQTGNDGGYTF.

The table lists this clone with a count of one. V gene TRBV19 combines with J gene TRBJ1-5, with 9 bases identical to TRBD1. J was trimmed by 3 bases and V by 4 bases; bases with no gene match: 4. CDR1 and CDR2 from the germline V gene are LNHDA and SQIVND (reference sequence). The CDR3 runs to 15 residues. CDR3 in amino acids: CASSTGQGNNQPQHF. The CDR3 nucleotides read TGTGCCAGTAGTACGGGACAGGGAAACAATCAGCCCCAGCATTTT.

CDR3 in DNA: TGTGCCAGCAGCCCCTCAGGCTTCGAGCAGTACTTC. Translating gives CASSPSGFEQYF. J is TRBJ2-7 and V is TRBV5-6; D remains unclear. This CDR3 spans 12 amino acids. From germline, CDR1 is SGHDT and CDR2 YYEEEE. Trimming stripped 4 bases from V and 6 bases from J, with 11 bases between. Full variable domain (outside the CDR3, taken from reference TRBV5-6 and TRBJ2-7): DAGVTQSPTHLIKTRGQQVTLRCSPKSGHDTVSWYQQALGQGPQFIFQYYEEEERQRGNFPDRFSGHQFPNYSSELNVNALLLGDSALYLCASSPSGFEQYFGPGTRLTVT.

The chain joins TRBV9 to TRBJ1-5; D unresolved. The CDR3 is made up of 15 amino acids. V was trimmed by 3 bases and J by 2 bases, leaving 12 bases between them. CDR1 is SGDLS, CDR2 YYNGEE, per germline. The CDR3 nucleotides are TGTGCCAGCAGCGCTGGTCCGCGGGGCAATCAGCCCCAGCATTTT. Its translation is CASSAGPRGNQPQHF.